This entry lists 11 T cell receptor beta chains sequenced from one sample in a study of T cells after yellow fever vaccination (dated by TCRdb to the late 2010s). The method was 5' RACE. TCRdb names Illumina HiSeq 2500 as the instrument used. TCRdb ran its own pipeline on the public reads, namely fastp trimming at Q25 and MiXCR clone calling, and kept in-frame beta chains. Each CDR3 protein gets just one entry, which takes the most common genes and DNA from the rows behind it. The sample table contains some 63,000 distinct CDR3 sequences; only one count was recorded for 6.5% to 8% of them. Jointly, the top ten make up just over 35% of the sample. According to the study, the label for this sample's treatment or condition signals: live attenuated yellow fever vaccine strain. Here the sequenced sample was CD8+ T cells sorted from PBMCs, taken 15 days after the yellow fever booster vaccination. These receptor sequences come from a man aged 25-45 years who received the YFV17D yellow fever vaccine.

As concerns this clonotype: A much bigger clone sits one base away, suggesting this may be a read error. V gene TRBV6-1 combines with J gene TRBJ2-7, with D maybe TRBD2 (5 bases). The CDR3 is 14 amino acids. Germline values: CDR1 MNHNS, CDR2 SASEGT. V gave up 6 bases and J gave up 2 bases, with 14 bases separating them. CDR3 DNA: TGTGCCAGCAGCCCGGAGGCTAACCCCTACGAGCAGTACTTC. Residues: CASSPEANPYEQYF.

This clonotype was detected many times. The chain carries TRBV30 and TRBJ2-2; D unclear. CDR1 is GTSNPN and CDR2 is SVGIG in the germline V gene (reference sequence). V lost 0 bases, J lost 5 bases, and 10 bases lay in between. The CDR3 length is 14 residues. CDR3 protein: CAWSVGYGTGELFF. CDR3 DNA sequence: TGTGCCTGGAGTGTAGGGTATGGGACCGGGGAGCTGTTTTTT. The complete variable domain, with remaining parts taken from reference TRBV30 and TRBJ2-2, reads SQTIHQWPATLVQPVGSPLSLECTVEGTSNPNLYWYRQAAGRGLQLLFYSVGIGQISSEVPQNLSASRPQDRQFILSSKKLLLSDSGFYLCAWSVGYGTGELFFGEGSRLTVL.

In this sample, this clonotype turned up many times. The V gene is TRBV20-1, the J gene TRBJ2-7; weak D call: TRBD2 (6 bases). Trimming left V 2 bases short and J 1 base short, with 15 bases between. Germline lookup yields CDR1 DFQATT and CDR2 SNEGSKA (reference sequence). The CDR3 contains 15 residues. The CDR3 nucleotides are TGCAGTGCTAGAATGGAGTCCGGGAGATCCTACGAGCAGTACTTC. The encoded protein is CSARMESGRSYEQYF.

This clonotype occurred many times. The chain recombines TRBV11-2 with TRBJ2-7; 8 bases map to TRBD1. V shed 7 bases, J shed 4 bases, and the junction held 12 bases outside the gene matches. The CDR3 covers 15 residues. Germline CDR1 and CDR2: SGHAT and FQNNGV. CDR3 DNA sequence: TGTGCCAGCACCAGGGCGGGGACAGGACAGTACGAGCAGTACTTC. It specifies CASTRAGTGQYEQYF.

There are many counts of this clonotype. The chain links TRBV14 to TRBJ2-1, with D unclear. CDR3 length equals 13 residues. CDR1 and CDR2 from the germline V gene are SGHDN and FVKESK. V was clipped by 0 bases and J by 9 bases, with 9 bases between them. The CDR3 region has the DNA TGTGCCAGCAGCCAAGACTTTTTGACTGAGCAGTTCTTC. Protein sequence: CASSQDFLTEQFF.

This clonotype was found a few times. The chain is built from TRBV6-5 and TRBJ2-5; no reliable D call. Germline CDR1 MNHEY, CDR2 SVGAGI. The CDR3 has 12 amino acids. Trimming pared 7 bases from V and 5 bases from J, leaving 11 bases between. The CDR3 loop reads CASTRLGETQYF. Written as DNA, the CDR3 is TGTGCCAGCACCCGGTTGGGGGAGACCCAGTACTTC.

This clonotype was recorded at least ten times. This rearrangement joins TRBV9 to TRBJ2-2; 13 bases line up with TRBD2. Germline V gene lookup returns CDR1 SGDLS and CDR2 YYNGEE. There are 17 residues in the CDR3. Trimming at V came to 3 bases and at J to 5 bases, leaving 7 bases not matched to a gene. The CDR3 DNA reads TGTGCCAGCAGCGGAACTAGCGGGGGGGGTAAAACCGGGGAGCTGTTTTTT. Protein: CASSGTSGGGKTGELFF.

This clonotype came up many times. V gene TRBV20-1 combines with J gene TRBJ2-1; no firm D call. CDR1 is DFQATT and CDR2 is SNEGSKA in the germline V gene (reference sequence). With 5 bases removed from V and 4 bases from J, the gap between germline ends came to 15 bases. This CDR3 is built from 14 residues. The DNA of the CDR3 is TGCAGTGCTCCTCTTTCTAGGGAATACAATGAGCAGTTCTTC. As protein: CSAPLSREYNEQFF.

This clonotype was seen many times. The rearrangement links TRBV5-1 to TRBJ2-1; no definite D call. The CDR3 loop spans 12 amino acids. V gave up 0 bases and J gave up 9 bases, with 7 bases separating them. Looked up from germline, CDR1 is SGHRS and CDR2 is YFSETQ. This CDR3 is CASSLGFSEQFF. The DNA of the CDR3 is TGCGCCAGCAGCTTGGGTTTTTCTGAGCAGTTCTTC.

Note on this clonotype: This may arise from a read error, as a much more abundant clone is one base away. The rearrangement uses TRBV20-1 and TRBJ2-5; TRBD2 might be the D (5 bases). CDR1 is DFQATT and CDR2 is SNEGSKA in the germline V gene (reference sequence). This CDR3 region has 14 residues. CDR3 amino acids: CSARDLGNGETKYF. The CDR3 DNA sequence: TGCAGTGCTAGAGATCTCGGGAATGGGGAGACCAAGTACTTC.

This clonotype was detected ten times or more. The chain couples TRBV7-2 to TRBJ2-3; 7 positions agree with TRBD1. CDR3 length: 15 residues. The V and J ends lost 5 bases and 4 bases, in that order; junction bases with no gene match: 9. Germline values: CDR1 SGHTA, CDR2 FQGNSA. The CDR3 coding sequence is TGTGCCAGCAGCCCTATCACAGGGGTTCCAGATACGCAGTATTTT. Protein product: CASSPITGVPDTQYF. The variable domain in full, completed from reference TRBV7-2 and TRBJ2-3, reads GAGVSQSPSNKVTEKGKDVELRCDPISGHTALYWYRQSLGQGLEFLIYFQGNSAPDKSGLPSDRFSAERTGGSVSTLTIQRTQQEDSAVYLCASSPITGVPDTQYFGPGTRLTVL.